These T cell receptor beta chains were read from a single sample in a study of T cells after yellow fever vaccination. TCRdb ran MiXCR on the 5' RACE reads and lists one entry per CDR3 protein. The sample lists several thousand distinct CDR3 sequences; 3% to 4.5% were seen once. This material consisted of PBMCs, either bulk or a sorted T-cell subset (CD4+, CD8+, memory, or dextramer-sorted; not recorded which), taken 15 days after the yellow fever booster vaccination. All receptors derive from a man aged 25 to 40 who received the YFV17D yellow fever vaccine. CDR3s include the opening cysteine and the closing phenylalanine or tryptophan. A D gene is named only where the DNA matches it firmly. Not every row has a clone size; where given, it reads once, few, many or a size class.

>TRBJ2-6|TRBV6-5|many|-
TGTGCCAGCCTCCCAGGGGACTCTGGGGCCAACGTCCTGACTTTC
CASLPGDSGANVLTF
>TRBJ2-1|TRBV12-3/TRBV12-4|medium-sized|-
TGTGCCAGCCAGACGGATGGACCCCTATACAATGAGCAGTTCTTC
CASQTDGPLYNEQFF
>TRBJ2-7|TRBV6-2/TRBV6-3|medium-sized|-
TGTGCCAGCAGGGCCAGGGATCACGAGCAGTACTTC
CASRARDHEQYF
>TRBJ2-1|TRBV12-3/TRBV12-4|many|TRBD2
TGTGCCAGCAGTTTATTTTGGCGGGAGTACAATGAGCAGTTCTTC
CASSLFWREYNEQFF
>TRBJ2-1|TRBV30|many|-
TGTGCCTGGAGTGTACAGGGGGGGAGCGGTCATGAGCAGTTCTTC
CAWSVQGGSGHEQFF
>TRBJ1-6|TRBV6-2/TRBV6-3|medium-sized|-
TGTGCCAGCAGTAATGCCGAAAATTCACCCCTCCACTTT
CASSNAENSPLHF
>TRBJ2-5|TRBV10-3|medium-sized|TRBD1
TGTGCCATCAGTGACAGGGGGGAGACCCAGTACTTC
CAISDRGETQYF
>TRBJ2-7|TRBV12-3/TRBV12-4|many|-
TGTGCCAGCAGTCTGCTAGTTTCCTACGAGCAGTACTTC
CASSLLVSYEQYF
>TRBJ2-7|TRBV7-2|many|-
TGTGCCAGCAGCTTAGTGACGGCGGACTACGAGCAGTACTTC
CASSLVTADYEQYF
>TRBJ2-1|TRBV7-2|many|-
TGTGCCAGCAGAAGGTTAGCTCGCTACAATGAGCAGTTCTTC
CASRRLARYNEQFF
>TRBJ2-1|TRBV6-5|medium-sized|-
TGTGCCAGCAGTTACTCGGGGGAGTACAATGAGCAGTTCTTC
CASSYSGEYNEQFF
>TRBJ2-7|TRBV29-1|hyperexpanded|-
TGCAGCGTTGCCAGGCCGAGCTCCTACGAGCAGTACTTC
CSVARPSSYEQYF
>TRBJ2-1|TRBV18|many|TRBD2
TGTGCCAGCTCACCACCGTCTAGCGGGAGAAATGAGCAGTTCTTC
CASSPPSSGRNEQFF
>TRBJ2-7|TRBV6-5|many|-
TGTGCCAGCAGTGACTACGAGCAGTACTTC
CASSDYEQYF
>TRBJ2-7|TRBV19|many|-
TGTGCCAGTAGTTCGGGGCTCGGGGTCCGCGAGCAGTACTTC
CASSSGLGVREQYF
>TRBJ1-4|TRBV7-9|-|-
TGTGCCAGCAGCTTAGGGCAGACTAATGAAAAACTGTTTTTT
CASSLGQTNEKLFF
>TRBJ2-5|TRBV2|many|-
TGTGCCAGCAGTCGAGACCGCTATCAAGAGACCCAGTACTTC
CASSRDRYQETQYF
>TRBJ2-3|TRBV5-6|many|-
TGTGCCAGCAGCTTGGGAGGCACAGATACGCAGTATTTT
CASSLGGTDTQYF
>TRBJ2-5|TRBV10-2|many|-
TGCGCCAGCAGAGCCGCTATCCAAGAGACCCAGTACTTC
CASRAAIQETQYF
>TRBJ2-7|TRBV5-1|many|TRBD2
TGCGCCAGCAGCTTTCAGTCAACATCAGCGGGAACCTACGAGCAGTACTTC
CASSFQSTSAGTYEQYF
>TRBJ2-2|TRBV20-1|medium-sized|-
TGCAGTGCCCCGGGCCCCACCGGGGAGCTGTTTTTT
CSAPGPTGELFF
>TRBJ2-1|TRBV20-1|many|-
TGCAGTGCTTCTGGGGGTCGGCCCAACAATGAGCAGTTCTTC
CSASGGRPNNEQFF
>TRBJ2-1|TRBV7-6|many|-
TGTGCCAGCAGCTTCGGACAGCTTGAGCAGTTCTTC
CASSFGQLEQFF
>TRBJ2-5|TRBV6-5|many|-
TGTGCCAGCAGTTACGGGTTCCGAGAGACCCAGTACTTC
CASSYGFRETQYF
>TRBJ1-4|TRBV29-1|many|TRBD1
TGCAGCGTCCAGGGACAGGGGGCTGAAAAACTGTTTTTT
CSVQGQGAEKLFF
>TRBJ1-5|TRBV5-5|many|TRBD1
TGTGCCAGCAGCTTGGGGGGCGGACAGGGTTTTAATCAGCCCCAGCATTTT
CASSLGGGQGFNQPQHF
>TRBJ1-1|TRBV18|many|TRBD1
TGTGCCAGCTCACCAGGCGGACAGGGGGCTGGTGAAGCTTTCTTT
CASSPGGQGAGEAFF
>TRBJ2-1|TRBV19|many|-
TGTGCCAGTAGTCAGGGACTGGCTGCGCAGTTCTTC
CASSQGLAAQFF
>TRBJ2-1|TRBV5-4|many|-
TGTGCCAGCAGCTTGGGGGGGGCTAGTTCTGAGCAGTTCTTC
CASSLGGASSEQFF
>TRBJ2-1|TRBV30|many|-
TGTGCCTGGAGCTACCCCCTGCTATCGTACAATGAGCAGTTCTTC
CAWSYPLLSYNEQFF
>TRBJ2-5|TRBV18|medium-sized|-
TGTGCCAGCTCACCTGGTTTTGTCGTGGGTGAGACCCAGTACTTC
CASSPGFVVGETQYF
>TRBJ2-4|TRBV3-1|many|TRBD2
TGTGCCAGCAGCCAAGGGACGGGACTAGCCTCCTTC
CASSQGTGLASF
>TRBJ2-5|TRBV18|many|-
TGTGCCAGCTCACCATCGGGGGAGACCCAGTACTTC
CASSPSGETQYF
>TRBJ2-3|TRBV18|many|-
TGTGCCAGCTCTCAGAGGGATACGCAGTATTTT
CASSQRDTQYF
>TRBJ1-1|TRBV25-1|-|-
TGTGCCAGCAGCCCCGGGCTCCTCACCGAAGCTTTCTTT
CASSPGLLTEAFF
>TRBJ2-5|TRBV6-5|medium-sized|-
TGTGCCAGCAGTTACGACGGCCAAGAGACCCAGTACTTC
CASSYDGQETQYF
>TRBJ2-1|TRBV3-1|many|TRBD2
TGTGCCAGCAGACCTCCGGGACTAGGTAACAATGAGCAGTTCTTC
CASRPPGLGNNEQFF
>TRBJ1-1|TRBV7-9|many|TRBD1
TGTGCCAGCAGATACGGACAGGGACCCACTGAAGCTTTCTTT
CASRYGQGPTEAFF
>TRBJ2-3|TRBV6-1|many|-
TGTGCCAGCAGTGACAGGGGAGGAGCAGATACGCAGTATTTT
CASSDRGGADTQYF
>TRBJ2-7|TRBV2|many|-
TGTGCCAGCAGTGATTTTTACGAGCAGTACTTC
CASSDFYEQYF
>TRBJ2-3|TRBV29-1|many|TRBD1
TGCAGCGTTCGGGGGTGGACAGGGACGTCAGGGTCCACAGATACGCAGTATTTT
CSVRGWTGTSGSTDTQYF
>TRBJ2-7|TRBV28|medium-sized|-
TGTGCCAGCAGTTTCCCCCTAGGTACGACCTACGAGCAGTACTTC
CASSFPLGTTYEQYF
>TRBJ2-1|TRBV4-3|many|-
TGCGCCAGCAGCCAGTACAACAATGAGCAGTTCTTC
CASSQYNNEQFF
>TRBJ2-3|TRBV7-3|many|TRBD2
TGTGCCAGCAGCTCCTACTCGGGACTAGTTCGCGCAGATACGCAGTATTTT
CASSSYSGLVRADTQYF
>TRBJ2-7|TRBV7-2|many|TRBD2
TGTGCCAGCAGCGGACTAGCGGGACCCTACGAGCAGTACTTC
CASSGLAGPYEQYF
>TRBJ2-2|TRBV11-2|many|TRBD1
TGTGCCAGCAGCCCCGGGACAGGGGGTGGAACCGGGGAGCTGTTTTTT
CASSPGTGGGTGELFF
>TRBJ2-3|TRBV5-4|many|-
TGTGCCAGCAGCGTTGACAGTTACACAGATACGCAGTATTTT
CASSVDSYTDTQYF
>TRBJ1-4|TRBV27|many|TRBD1
TGTGCCAGCAGTCCGACCCCCCGGGACAGGGTAGGCGAAAAACTGTTTTTT
CASSPTPRDRVGEKLFF
>TRBJ2-1|TRBV6-2/TRBV6-3|many|TRBD2
TGTGCCAGCAGTCGGACTAGCGGGGATGAGCAGTTCTTC
CASSRTSGDEQFF
>TRBJ1-5|TRBV6-5|many|TRBD1
TGTGCCAGCAGTTACTCCCGGACAGGGATGGGTCAGCCCCAGCATTTT
CASSYSRTGMGQPQHF
>TRBJ2-3|TRBV7-2|many|TRBD2
TGTGCCAGCAGCTCCCTCCCAGCGGGAGCTGGAGATACGCAGTATTTT
CASSSLPAGAGDTQYF
>TRBJ2-7|TRBV20-1|many|-
TGCAGTGCTAGACTGGATGGAGTCATCCTAGAGCAGTACTTC
CSARLDGVILEQYF
>TRBJ2-6|TRBV19|few|TRBD1
TGTGCCAGTAGTATGATCTCCTCGGGACAGCACTCCCGAGGGGCCAACGTCCTGACTTTC
CASSMISSGQHSRGANVLTF
>TRBJ1-1|TRBV5-1|medium-sized|TRBD1
TGCGCCAGCAGCTCCCAACAGGGGGCACGAGGCACTGAAGCTTTCTTT
CASSSQQGARGTEAFF
>TRBJ2-3|TRBV10-3|-|-
TGTGCCGGCGGACAGCGCACAGATACGCAGTATTTT
CAGGQRTDTQYF
>TRBJ2-5|TRBV5-1|medium-sized|-
TGCGCCAGCAGCTCCAGGGATCAAGAGACCCAGTACTTC
CASSSRDQETQYF
>TRBJ2-7|TRBV7-2|medium-sized|-
TGTGCCAGCAGCTTAAATGTACAGGGTGGCGAGCAGTACTTC
CASSLNVQGGEQYF